This TCR beta chain was sequenced in a study of T cell repertoires in cytomegalovirus infection. On the study more broadly: CMV infection and matching HLA type were both indicated by public TCR beta signatures.

Worth noting for this clonotype: The antigen remains unidentified.

Whole-study results and caveats: The cumulative frequency of public TCR beta families distinguished individuals who carried CMV together with the relevant HLA. CMV-specific TCR beta clonotypes restricted by HLA-C were the ones dominating the ex vivo response.

Trimming took 0 bases from V and 8 from J; bases not matched to a gene: 9. The CDR3 consists of 15 residues. The germline gives CDR1 MGHRA, CDR2 YSYEKL. In TCRdb, the reads were re-called with MiXCR into one record per CDR3 protein. In the table there are some 440,000 distinct CDR3 sequences, about a third of which are singletons. This chain connects TRBV4-1 to TRBJ1-2, with TRBD1 matching over 7 bases. This sequence originates from a human donor in good health (CMV status not recorded). Some clones in this sample may be carry-over from other donors' samples. Input material: PBMCs. CDR3: CASSQEDRGLRGYTF. The CDR3, as DNA: TGCGCCAGCAGCCAAGAAGATAGGGGGCTCAGGGGCTACACCTTC.